The rows below give T cell receptor beta chains drawn from one sample of a study of T cell changes during pregnancy in multiple sclerosis. Assay used: immunoSEQ multiplex PCR; TCRdb lists only in-frame clones, some missing. The sample contains 78,000 or so clones, about 91% of which appear only once. The sequenced sample was peripheral blood, obtained before pregnancy. These receptors originate from a female donor with multiple sclerosis, enrolled in a pregnancy study. CDR3s include the opening cysteine and the closing phenylalanine or tryptophan. The order of the fields is V gene, D gene, J gene, clone size, CDR3 DNA, CDR3 protein. The D gene is left open where the match is weak. Size is omitted from some rows. Given values are once, few, many or a class for expanded clones.

V gene: TRBV7-9
D gene: TRBD1
J gene: TRBJ1-1
clone size: once
CDR3 DNA: TGTGCCAGCAGCCCTAGACAGGGCTCGAACACTGAAGCTTTCTTT
CDR3 protein: CASSPRQGSNTEAFF

V gene: TRBV4-3
D gene: NA
J gene: TRBJ1-1
clone size: NA
CDR3 DNA: TGCGCCAGCAGCCAAGGCTGGGGGGGTGAAGCTTTCTTT
CDR3 protein: CASSQGWGGEAFF

V gene: TRBV6-5
D gene: NA
J gene: TRBJ2-2
clone size: once
CDR3 DNA: TGTGCCAGCAGTTTTATAACTGGACAGTTCGGGGAGCTGTTTTTT
CDR3 protein: CASSFITGQFGELFF

V gene: TRBV18
D gene: TRBD2
J gene: TRBJ2-1
clone size: NA
CDR3 DNA: TGTGCCAGCTCACTTAAACCTACCGGGACTACACCCCGGGAAACATCCTACAATGAGCAGTTCTTC
CDR3 protein: CASSLKPTGTTPRETSYNEQFF

V gene: TRBV19
D gene: NA
J gene: TRBJ2-1
clone size: NA
CDR3 DNA: TGTGCCAGTAGTATTACGGGAGTGTCGTACAATGAGCAGTTCTTC
CDR3 protein: CASSITGVSYNEQFF

V gene: TRBV7-2
D gene: TRBD2
J gene: TRBJ2-1
clone size: NA
CDR3 DNA: TGTGCCAGCAGCTTTGGGACGGGACTAGTAAATGAGCAGTTCTTC
CDR3 protein: CASSFGTGLVNEQFF

V gene: TRBV19
D gene: TRBD1
J gene: TRBJ1-5
clone size: NA
CDR3 DNA: TGTGCCAGTAGTACTGACAGGGGGCCACAGCCCCAGCATTTT
CDR3 protein: CASSTDRGPQPQHF

V gene: TRBV6-6
D gene: NA
J gene: TRBJ1-2
clone size: few
CDR3 DNA: TGTGCCAGCAGGGAGTATGGCTACACCTTC
CDR3 protein: CASREYGYTF

V gene: TRBV2
D gene: TRBD2
J gene: TRBJ2-3
clone size: once
CDR3 DNA: TGTGCCAGCTTACTAGCGGGAGGGCCAGATACGCAGTATTTT
CDR3 protein: CASLLAGGPDTQYF

V gene: TRBV2
D gene: TRBD2
J gene: TRBJ2-3
clone size: NA
CDR3 DNA: TGTGCCAGCAGTAAAGGAGCCCTAGCGGGTAGCACAGATACGCAGTATTTT
CDR3 protein: CASSKGALAGSTDTQYF

V gene: TRBV4-2
D gene: NA
J gene: TRBJ2-3
clone size: NA
CDR3 DNA: TGTGCCAGCAGCCAATTCGCGGAAACTAGCACAGATACGCAGTATTTT
CDR3 protein: CASSQFAETSTDTQYF

V gene: TRBV18
D gene: NA
J gene: TRBJ1-5
clone size: NA
CDR3 DNA: TGTGCCAGCTCCCTACACAGTGAGGGTCAGCCCCAGCATTTT
CDR3 protein: CASSLHSEGQPQHF

V gene: TRBV4-1
D gene: NA
J gene: TRBJ2-7
clone size: NA
CDR3 DNA: TGCGCCAGCAGCCTGAGTAGGGACTTCGCATACGAGCAGTACTTC
CDR3 protein: CASSLSRDFAYEQYF

V gene: TRBV27
D gene: TRBD2
J gene: TRBJ2-7
clone size: NA
CDR3 DNA: TGTGCCAGCAGTTTCTCTAGCGGAAACTACGAGCAGTACTTC
CDR3 protein: CASSFSSGNYEQYF

V gene: TRBV4-3
D gene: TRBD1
J gene: TRBJ2-5
clone size: NA
CDR3 DNA: TGCGCCAGCAGCCCTTACAGGGGCATGGGGGAGACCCAGTACTTC
CDR3 protein: CASSPYRGMGETQYF

V gene: TRBV6-1
D gene: NA
J gene: TRBJ2-3
clone size: NA
CDR3 DNA: TGTGCCAGCAGTGATAGCCATCCCACAGATACGCAGTATTTT
CDR3 protein: CASSDSHPTDTQYF

V gene: TRBV11-3
D gene: TRBD2
J gene: TRBJ2-5
clone size: NA
CDR3 DNA: TGTGCCAGCAGCTCGGCCGGGACTAGCGGACAAGAGACCCAGTACTTC
CDR3 protein: CASSSAGTSGQETQYF

V gene: TRBV7-8
D gene: NA
J gene: TRBJ1-2
clone size: NA
CDR3 DNA: TGTGCCAGCAGCCTGGGCCACAGAGACTATGGCTACACCTTC
CDR3 protein: CASSLGHRDYGYTF

V gene: TRBV6-5
D gene: TRBD1
J gene: TRBJ1-1
clone size: NA
CDR3 DNA: TGTGCCAGCAGTTACCGGGACAGAGGTGAAGCTTTCTTT
CDR3 protein: CASSYRDRGEAFF

V gene: TRBV29-1
D gene: TRBD1
J gene: TRBJ2-7
clone size: NA
CDR3 DNA: TGCAGCGTCGCATCGAGACAGGGTGGGGCCGCCTACGAGCAGTACTTC
CDR3 protein: CSVASRQGGAAYEQYF

V gene: TRBV6-5
D gene: TRBD2
J gene: TRBJ2-7
clone size: NA
CDR3 DNA: TGTGCCAGCAGTTACTCCAGCGGGAGTACCAAGTACTTC
CDR3 protein: CASSYSSGSTKYF

V gene: TRBV4-1
D gene: NA
J gene: TRBJ1-2
clone size: NA
CDR3 DNA: TGCGCCAGCAGCCAAACACAGGGATACTATGGCTACACCTTC
CDR3 protein: CASSQTQGYYGYTF

V gene: TRBV11-3
D gene: NA
J gene: TRBJ2-1
clone size: once
CDR3 DNA: TGTGCCAGCAGCCTTAGTTACAATGAGCAGTTCTTC
CDR3 protein: CASSLSYNEQFF

V gene: TRBV30
D gene: NA
J gene: TRBJ1-4
clone size: NA
CDR3 DNA: TGTGCCTGGAGTGTCGGGGGGGGAACCCATAGTGAAAAACTGTTTTTT
CDR3 protein: CAWSVGGGTHSEKLFF

V gene: TRBV29-1
D gene: TRBD1
J gene: TRBJ1-1
clone size: NA
CDR3 DNA: TGCAGCGTTGATGAGGACAGGGGGGCGGCGAACACTGAAGCTTTCTTT
CDR3 protein: CSVDEDRGAANTEAFF

V gene: TRBV28
D gene: NA
J gene: TRBJ1-5
clone size: once
CDR3 DNA: TGTGCCAGCAGTTTCCCCGCAGGGGTGGATAGCAATCAGCCCCAGCATTTT
CDR3 protein: CASSFPAGVDSNQPQHF

V gene: TRBV30
D gene: NA
J gene: TRBJ1-2
clone size: NA
CDR3 DNA: TGTGCCTGGAGTGTTAAGGGGCCCTATGGCTACACCTTC
CDR3 protein: CAWSVKGPYGYTF

V gene: TRBV20-1
D gene: NA
J gene: TRBJ1-2
clone size: NA
CDR3 DNA: TGCAGTGCCAGCGATGGTGGCTACACCTTC
CDR3 protein: CSASDGGYTF

V gene: TRBV2
D gene: NA
J gene: TRBJ2-1
clone size: NA
CDR3 DNA: TGTGCCAGCAGTGAGTCTGGCACGGGAAGGGACAATGAGCAGTTCTTC
CDR3 protein: CASSESGTGRDNEQFF

V gene: TRBV6-1
D gene: NA
J gene: TRBJ1-5
clone size: NA
CDR3 DNA: TGTGCCAGCTGCCTAGGGGCCTTCAATCAGCCCCAGCATTTT
CDR3 protein: CASCLGAFNQPQHF

V gene: TRBV2
D gene: NA
J gene: TRBJ2-7
clone size: NA
CDR3 DNA: TGTGCCAGCAGCCTCGTGGGCACGCCACGTCGGTACTTC
CDR3 protein: CASSLVGTPRRYF

V gene: TRBV28
D gene: NA
J gene: TRBJ1-2
clone size: NA
CDR3 DNA: TGTGCCAGCAGTTCAGGGCTGAGGGGCTACACCTTC
CDR3 protein: CASSSGLRGYTF

V gene: TRBV27
D gene: NA
J gene: TRBJ2-7
clone size: NA
CDR3 DNA: TGTGCCAGCAGTTTAGTCGGGGGGCGGGACGAGCAGTACTTC
CDR3 protein: CASSLVGGRDEQYF

V gene: TRBV27
D gene: NA
J gene: TRBJ2-7
clone size: NA
CDR3 DNA: TGTGCCAGCGGATGGGGCAGGAACGAGCAGTACTTC
CDR3 protein: CASGWGRNEQYF

V gene: TRBV28
D gene: NA
J gene: TRBJ1-6
clone size: NA
CDR3 DNA: TGTGCCAGCAGTCAAAATGAGGGCGGCTTGGATTCACCCCTCCACTTT
CDR3 protein: CASSQNEGGLDSPLHF